This T cell receptor (beta chain) was identified during a study of blood T cells in healthy people across ages. For the second PCR, which ran for roughly 6 to 12 cycles, a sample-barcoded 5' primer and a J-beta primer mix were used. TCRdb recomputed calls from the 5' RACE reads with MiXCR, one row per CDR3 protein. This sample carries around 750,000 distinct CDR3 sequences, about 55% of them seen once, and the ten largest clones take about 38%. The material sequenced was blood. The clonotype originates from a man older than 75 in good health.

The CDR3 DNA reads as TGTGCCAGCAGTGACGCGGACAGGGGGACCTACGAGCAGTACTTC. Translated: CASSDADRGTYEQYF. The chain couples TRBV6-1 to TRBJ2-7; 10 nucleotides match TRBD1. CDR3 length: 15 residues. The ends lost 3 bases at V and 2 bases at J; junction bases unmatched: 4. CDR1 and CDR2 from the germline V gene are MNHNS and SASEGT.